Here is one T cell receptor (beta chain) with its context. Its antigen remains unknown. The source of the sample is a study of T cell responses to AZD1222 COVID-19 vaccine. TCRdb's table, derived via immunoSEQ multiplex PCR, lists solely in-frame clones and lacks some. The sample lists 95,000 to 100,000 clones, 87% seen once, with about a tenth in the top ten. V was shortened by 5 bases and J by 1 base, with 10 bases between the two germline ends. Per the germline V gene, CDR1 is MNHEY and CDR2 is SVGEGT. The CDR3 is 14 residues long. General study points: A reported finding is that nearly half of spike-specific TCRs target unmutated variant regions.

Here the sequenced sample was peripheral blood, taken 28 days after the second AZD1222 dose. The source is an adult who received the AZD1222 COVID-19 vaccine. The chain employs TRBV6-2 or TRBV6-3 and TRBJ2-3, with D uncertain. The CDR3 loop is CASSLLSRTDTQYF. CDR3 nucleotides: TGTGCCAGCAGTCTCCTATCTCGCACAGATACGCAGTATTTT.